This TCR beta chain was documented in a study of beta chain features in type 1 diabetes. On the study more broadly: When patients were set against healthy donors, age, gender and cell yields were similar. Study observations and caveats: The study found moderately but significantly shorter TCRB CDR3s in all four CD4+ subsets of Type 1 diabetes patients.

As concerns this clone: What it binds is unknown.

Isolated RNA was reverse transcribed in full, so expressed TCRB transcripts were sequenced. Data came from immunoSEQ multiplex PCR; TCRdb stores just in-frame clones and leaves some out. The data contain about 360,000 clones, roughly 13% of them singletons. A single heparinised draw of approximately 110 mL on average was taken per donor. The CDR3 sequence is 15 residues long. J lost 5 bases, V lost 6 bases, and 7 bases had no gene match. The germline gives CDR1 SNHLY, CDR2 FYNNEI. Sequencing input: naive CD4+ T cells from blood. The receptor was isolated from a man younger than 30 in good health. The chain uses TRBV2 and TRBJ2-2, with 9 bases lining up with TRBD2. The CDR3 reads CASRRVSGSTGELFF. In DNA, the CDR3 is TGTGCCAGCAGGAGGGTTAGCGGGAGTACCGGGGAGCTGTTTTTT.